The 32 T cell receptor beta chains below all came from one sample that was sequenced in a study of glioma-infiltrating T cells after dendritic cell vaccination. Method: immunoSEQ multiplex PCR; TCRdb's copy keeps in-frame clones and lacks some. Found here are roughly 98,000 clones, 85% to 90% of them singletons; the top ten hold approximately 14%. The sample here was blood, taken before dendritic cell vaccination. These receptors were taken from a human donor with glioblastoma.

CDR3: CASSQQANEKLFF. The CDR3, as DNA: TGTGCCAGCAGCCAACAGGCGAATGAAAAACTGTTTTTT. The chain links TRBV14 to TRBJ1-4; no definite D call. CDR1 and CDR2 (germline): SGHDN, FVKESK. V was shortened by 2 bases and J by 5 bases, with 6 bases between the two germline ends. The length of the CDR3 is 13 residues.

The rearrangement links TRBV4-3 to TRBJ1-2; 7 bases fit TRBD1. From germline, CDR1 is LGHNA and CDR2 YSLEER. The CDR3 runs to 15 residues. The J segment lost 2 bases and the V segment lost 5 bases, leaving 8 bases of the junction unmatched. The CDR3 spells CASSITGTANYGYTF. The CDR3 coding sequence is TGCGCCAGCAGCATAACCGGGACAGCAAACTATGGCTACACCTTC.

The rearrangement uses TRBV29-1 and TRBJ2-7, with D maybe TRBD1 (5 bases). The length of the CDR3 is 11 residues. Germline assignment: CDR1 SQVTM and CDR2 ANQGSEA. V was cut by 6 bases and J by 7 bases, with 13 bases left in between. This CDR3 reads CSVGRDREQYF. The CDR3 DNA reads as TGCAGCGTCGGCAGGGATAGGGAGCAGTACTTC.

With respect to this clone: An end of the junction differs from the germline gene, which may be a read error. This rearrangement joins TRBV28 to TRBJ2-7, with 12 bases identical to TRBD2. CDR3 length: 15 amino acids. Germline CDR1 and CDR2: MDHEN and SYDVKM. For the CDR3, the DNA is TGTGCCAGCAGTTTTCTAGCGGCTAGCGGGAGGGGCCGTCTCTTC. Its translation is CASSFLAASGRGRLF.

The chain links TRBV25-1 to TRBJ1-4, with 9 nucleotides matching TRBD1. The CDR3 is 16 amino acids. V trimming: 2 bases; J trimming: 8 bases; junction bases outside the gene matches: 9. Germline values: CDR1 MGHDK, CDR2 SYGVNS. The CDR3 sequence is CASSEAPGTGREKLFF. The CDR3 DNA is TGTGCCAGCAGTGAAGCCCCCGGGACAGGGCGAGAAAAACTGTTTTTT.

The chain carries TRBV29-1 and TRBJ2-2; 8 nucleotides match TRBD2. V trimming: 3 bases; J trimming: 6 bases; junction bases outside the gene matches: 9. The length of the CDR3 is 15 residues. Germline CDR1 reads SQVTM; CDR2 reads ANQGSEA. The CDR3 loop reads CSVDPGLGSAGELFF. The CDR3 DNA is TGCAGCGTTGACCCGGGACTAGGATCCGCCGGGGAGCTGTTTTTT.

The gene calls are TRBV5-1 and TRBJ2-7; no reliable D call. The CDR3 has 14 residues. Trimming took 0 bases from V and 0 from J, leaving 7 bases between them. Germline CDR1 SGHRS, CDR2 YFSETQ. CDR3 sequence: CASSLVPGSYEQYF. The CDR3, as DNA: TGCGCCAGCAGCTTGGTACCGGGCTCCTACGAGCAGTACTTC.

The chain recombines TRBV19 with TRBJ1-1; TRBD1 matches at 9 bases. With V trimmed by 4 bases and J by 8 bases, 5 bases remained unmatched. Germline CDR1 reads LNHDA; CDR2 reads SQIVND (reference sequence). This CDR3 contains 13 residues. CDR3 DNA: TGTGCCAGTAGTACCGAAACAGGGGGCGAAGCTTTCTTT. Protein sequence: CASSTETGGEAFF.

The chain combines TRBV9 with TRBJ2-2; TRBD1 agrees at 7 bases. This CDR3 region has 17 residues. Germline assignment: CDR1 SGDLS and CDR2 YYNGEE. With 4 bases clipped from V and 4 bases from J, the junction kept 13 bases outside the gene matches. CDR3 sequence reads: CASSPTTGVSFTGELFF. In nucleotides, the CDR3 is TGTGCCAGCAGCCCGACCACAGGGGTCTCCTTCACCGGGGAGCTGTTTTTT.

CDR3: CSVSRLAGAPNEQFF. The CDR3 DNA follows: TGCAGCGTTTCGAGACTAGCGGGAGCCCCCAATGAGCAGTTCTTC. The gene calls are TRBV29-1 and TRBJ2-1, with 12 bases aligning to TRBD2. The germline gives CDR1 SQVTM, CDR2 ANQGSEA. CDR3 length equals 15 residues. V lost 5 bases to trimming and J lost 6 bases; unmatched junction nucleotides: 8.

The rearrangement uses TRBV19 and TRBJ1-2; D uncertain. The germline gives CDR1 LNHDA, CDR2 SQIVND (reference sequence). The length of the CDR3 is 14 residues. The V end was cut by 3 bases, the J end by 2 bases, with 10 bases between. The CDR3 region is CASSIRVPNYGYTF. The CDR3 DNA sequence: TGTGCCAGTAGTATTCGGGTCCCAAACTATGGCTACACCTTC.

The V gene is TRBV9, the J gene TRBJ1-3; D is uncertain. The CDR3 contains 17 residues. V was shortened by 0 bases and J by 2 bases, with 15 bases between the two germline ends. Per germline, CDR1 SGDLS and CDR2 YYNGEE. The CDR3: CASSVVFHLGPGNTIYF. The CDR3 region has the DNA TGTGCCAGCAGCGTAGTATTTCATCTAGGCCCTGGAAACACCATATATTTT. The variable domain in full, with the rest retrieved from reference TRBV9 and TRBJ1-3, is DSGVTQTPKHLITATGQRVTLRCSPRSGDLSVYWYQQSLDQGLQFLIQYYNGEERAKGNILERFSAQQFPDLHSELNLSSLELGDSALYFCASSVVFHLGPGNTIYFGEGSWLTVV.

This clone was recorded a few times. The rearrangement uses TRBV10-3 and TRBJ2-7; 8 positions agree with TRBD1. V dropped 10 bases and J dropped 3; count of bases not matched to a gene: 5. The CDR3 runs to 12 residues. Germline V gives CDR1 ENHRY, CDR2 SYGVKD. The CDR3 nucleotides read TGTGCCAGACTCACAGGGGGCTACGAGCAGTACTTC. This encodes CARLTGGYEQYF.

J is TRBJ2-7 and V is TRBV4-3; 9 positions match TRBD1. This CDR3 contains 15 residues. Germline assignment: CDR1 LGHNA and CDR2 YSLEER. With 2 bases clipped from V and 3 bases from J, the junction kept 5 bases outside the gene matches. CDR3 in amino acids: CASSQIGTGNYEQYF. The CDR3, as DNA: TGCGCCAGCAGCCAAATCGGGACAGGGAACTACGAGCAGTACTTC.

This chain joins TRBV2 and TRBJ2-7, with D possibly being TRBD2 (6 bases). The V gene lost 5 bases and the J gene lost 3 bases, with 23 bases spanning the gap. CDR1 is SNHLY, CDR2 FYNNEI, per germline. CDR3 size: 17 residues. CDR3 loop: CASSQPPREAGLYEQYF. CDR3 coding DNA: TGTGCCAGCAGTCAACCTCCCCGTGAAGCGGGCCTCTACGAGCAGTACTTC.

The chain carries TRBV30 and TRBJ2-7, with a possible D match to TRBD2 (5 bases). The CDR3 has 13 residues. The germline V gene has CDR1 GTSNPN and CDR2 SVGIG (reference sequence). The V gene lost 0 bases and the J gene lost 7 bases, with 13 bases spanning the gap. In nucleotides, the CDR3 is TGTGCCTGGAGTGTACGGAGGACGAAAGAGCAGTACTTC. Amino acid sequence: CAWSVRRTKEQYF.

The chain couples TRBV10-3 to TRBJ2-5; 8 nucleotides agree with TRBD1. CDR3 length: 13 residues. V trimming: 6 bases; J trimming: 5 bases; junction bases outside the gene matches: 5. Germline CDR1 ENHRY, CDR2 SYGVKD. This chain's CDR3 is CAISLTGDETQYF. In DNA form, the CDR3 reads TGTGCCATCAGCCTGACAGGGGACGAGACCCAGTACTTC.

The sample holds one count of this clone. The rearrangement links TRBV7-9 to TRBJ2-5, with D possibly TRBD2 on 6 matching bases. V dropped 3 bases and J dropped 4 bases, with 9 bases sitting between them. The V gene's germline CDR1 is SEHNR and CDR2 FQNEAQ (reference sequence). The CDR3 consists of 13 residues. In nucleotides, the CDR3 is TGTGCCAGCAGCTTGGGAGGTAGAGAGACCCAGTACTTC. Translating it yields CASSLGGRETQYF.

V is TRBV5-1 and J is TRBJ2-3, with TRBD2 identical over 13 bases. V was clipped by 1 base and J by 0 bases; unmatched bases: 2. Per germline, CDR1 SGHRS and CDR2 YFSETQ. The CDR3 runs 17 residues. CDR3 bases: TGCGCCAGCAGCTTGAGACTAGCGGGGGGTAGCACAGATACGCAGTATTTT. Encoded protein: CASSLRLAGGSTDTQYF.

V usage is TRBV27 and J usage is TRBJ2-1; a weak D match, TRBD2 (6 bases). CDR1 MNHEY and CDR2 SMNVEV come from the germline V gene (reference sequence). CDR3 length: 15 amino acids. With 3 bases removed from V and 3 bases from J, the gap between germline ends came to 12 bases. CDR3 sequence reads: CASSLGGSGYNEQFF. The CDR3 DNA is TGTGCCAGCAGTTTGGGGGGATCGGGCTACAATGAGCAGTTCTTC.

The V call is TRBV28, the J call TRBJ2-3; 11 nucleotides align to TRBD2. This CDR3 is 16 amino acids long. Germline-derived CDR1 and CDR2 are MDHEN and SYDVKM. With V trimmed by 5 bases and J by 0 bases, 4 bases remained unmatched. In DNA, the CDR3 is TGTGCCAGCAGTCGGACTAGCGGGTCTAGCACAGATACGCAGTATTTT. This translates into CASSRTSGSSTDTQYF. The full variable domain, rest sourced from reference TRBV28 and TRBJ2-3, is DVKVTQSSRYLVKRTGEKVFLECVQDMDHENMFWYRQDPGLGLRLIYFSYDVKMKEKGDIPEGYSVSREKKERFSLILESASTNQTSMYLCASSRTSGSSTDTQYFGPGTRLTVL.

The gene calls are TRBV7-2 and TRBJ2-7, with 13 bases that match TRBD2. This CDR3 contains 17 residues. Germline V gene sequence: CDR1 SGHTA, CDR2 FQGNSA. After removal of 3 bases from V and 0 bases from J, the junction contained 5 bases not matched to a gene. CDR3 loop: CASSFRLAGGPSYEQYF. CDR3 nucleotide sequence: TGTGCCAGCAGCTTCCGACTAGCGGGGGGCCCCTCCTACGAGCAGTACTTC.

The chain couples TRBV7-7 to TRBJ2-5, with 8 positions matching TRBD2. CDR1 is SSHAT and CDR2 is FNYEAQ in the germline V gene (reference sequence). This CDR3 contains 16 residues. The V segment lost 5 bases and the J segment 0 bases; nucleotides outside the gene matches: 8. The CDR3 loop is CASSPHQTSDQETQYF. In DNA form, the CDR3 reads TGTGCCAGCAGCCCCCATCAGACTAGCGACCAAGAGACCCAGTACTTC.

The chain joins TRBV15 to TRBJ1-6, with unresolved D. The CDR3 spans 10 residues. Germline loops: CDR1 LNHNV, CDR2 YYDKDF (reference sequence). V was pared by 4 bases and J by 16 bases, with 8 bases between. In nucleotides, the CDR3 is TGTGCCACCAGCACCGGGATACTCCACTTT. This encodes CATSTGILHF. Supplemented by reference TRBV15 and TRBJ1-6, the full variable domain reads DAMVIQNPRYQVTQFGKPVTLSCSQTLNHNVMYWYQQKSSQAPKLLFHYYDKDFNNEADTPDNFQSRRPNTSFCFLDIRSPGLGDTAMYLCATSTGILHFGNGTRLTVT.

The chain joins TRBV7-3 to TRBJ2-7, with 10 positions matching TRBD1. Germline-derived CDR1 and CDR2 are SGHTA and FQGTGA. Trimming at V came to 0 bases and at J to 7 bases, leaving 15 bases not matched to a gene. The CDR3 spans 18 residues. CDR3 residues: CASSLTGQGPLRYGEQYF. The CDR3 DNA reads as TGTGCCAGCAGCTTAACGGGACAGGGGCCACTCCGCTACGGAGAGCAGTACTTC.

Here the CDR3 reads CASSLFTSGNTGELFF. The CDR3 coding sequence is TGTGCCAGCAGTTTATTTACTAGCGGGAACACCGGGGAGCTGTTTTTT. J is TRBJ2-2 and V is TRBV28; 8 positions match TRBD2. The J segment lost 1 base and the V segment lost 1 base, leaving 2 bases of the junction unmatched. CDR1 and CDR2 (germline): MDHEN, SYDVKM. CDR3 length equals 16 residues. Full variable domain (missing parts from reference TRBV28 and TRBJ2-2): DVKVTQSSRYLVKRTGEKVFLECVQDMDHENMFWYRQDPGLGLRLIYFSYDVKMKEKGDIPEGYSVSREKKERFSLILESASTNQTSMYLCASSLFTSGNTGELFFGEGSRLTVL.

In DNA form, the CDR3 reads TGTGCCAGCAGCTTAGTGGGCCCCATGACCTACGAGCAGTACTTC. Translated: CASSLVGPMTYEQYF. This rearrangement joins TRBV7-8 to TRBJ2-7; D remains ambiguous. The germline V gene has CDR1 SGHVS and CDR2 FQNEAQ. CDR3 length: 15 amino acids. The V gene lost 1 base and the J gene lost 2 bases, with 12 bases spanning the gap.

For the CDR3, the DNA is TGTGCCAGCAGTTACCAACAGGGGAAGGGAGAAAAACTGTTTTTT. Amino acids: CASSYQQGKGEKLFF. The chain has TRBV6-5 and TRBJ1-4; 7 nucleotides agree with TRBD1. Germline-derived CDR1 and CDR2 are MNHEY and SVGAGI. The CDR3 covers 15 residues. The ends lost 2 bases at V and 8 bases at J; junction bases unmatched: 8.

This clone came up once. The chain combines TRBV28 with TRBJ2-3, with 7 bases fitting TRBD2. Germline-derived CDR1 and CDR2 are MDHEN and SYDVKM. The CDR3 totals 17 residues. V shed 1 base and J 2 bases; nucleotides not matched to a gene: 9. The CDR3 nucleotides read TGTGCCAGCAGTTTATCCGGGGGGTCGGGATACACAGATACGCAGTATTTT. It translates to CASSLSGGSGYTDTQYF.

The V and J genes are TRBV6-5 and TRBJ1-4; D is ambiguous. The CDR3 covers 13 residues. Per the germline V gene, CDR1 is MNHEY and CDR2 is SVGAGI. The V end was cut by 5 bases, the J end by 8 bases, with 12 bases between. The CDR3 region is CASSGEGREKLFF. The CDR3 DNA reads TGTGCCAGCAGTGGGGAGGGCAGGGAAAAACTGTTTTTT.

V usage is TRBV28 and J usage is TRBJ2-1; 11 bases match TRBD2. The CDR3 has 15 amino acids. J gave up 4 bases and V 10 bases, and 9 bases lay outside the gene matches. From germline, CDR1 is MDHEN and CDR2 SYDVKM. CDR3 region: CATEGLAENYNEQFF. The CDR3 nucleotides are TGTGCCACCGAGGGACTAGCGGAAAATTACAATGAGCAGTTCTTC. Drawing the rest from reference TRBV28 and TRBJ2-1, the complete variable domain is DVKVTQSSRYLVKRTGEKVFLECVQDMDHENMFWYRQDPGLGLRLIYFSYDVKMKEKGDIPEGYSVSREKKERFSLILESASTNQTSMYLCATEGLAENYNEQFFGPGTRLTVL.

The gene calls are TRBV5-1 and TRBJ2-7; 10 bases are a match to TRBD2. This CDR3 contains 17 residues. The V gene's germline CDR1 is SGHRS and CDR2 YFSETQ. The V gene end was trimmed by 1 base and the J gene end by 7 bases; junction bases not matched to a gene: 14. CDR3 sequence: CASSLTLTSGALGEQYF. The CDR3 region has the DNA TGCGCCAGCAGCTTGACCCTAACTAGCGGGGCCCTGGGGGAGCAGTACTTC.